The source of this T cell receptor delta chain is a study of Vδ1+ human thymocytes. Study outcomes and limitations: Thymic delta-chain repertoires held 15% to 20% Vdelta2 sequences and few Vdelta3, despite high sort purity. Thymic TRG and TRD repertoires appeared highly polyclonal.

The template was reverse-transcribed extracted RNA. The CDR3 regions were amplified by multiplex PCR from V-gene primers to a constant-region primer. TCRdb re-called clones from the multiplex PCR reads via CATT. This sample carries about 54,000 delta-chain clones, 15% of them seen once, and the ten largest clones take roughly 0.5%. The CDR3 consists of 14 residues. V dropped 2 bases and J dropped 3 bases, with 10 bases sitting between them. Germline V lookup: CDR1 TSWWSYY, CDR2 QGS. In the case of this clone: What it recognizes is unknown.

Sorted Vdelta1+ thymocytes were about 97% to 99.6% pure. Source material: Vdelta1+ gamma-delta thymocytes from the thymus. The sample's subset: FACS-sorted CD3+ TCRalphabeta- TCRVdelta1+ TCRVdelta2- thymocytes. V usage is TRDV1 and J usage is TRDJ1; no clear D. The receptor was isolated from a boy under two years old who had congenital heart surgery. The CDR3 loop is CALGEYRLSDKLIF. CDR3 nucleotide sequence: TGTGCTCTTGGGGAATACAGACTATCCGATAAACTCATCTTT.